The clone carrying this T cell receptor beta chain came up a few times. The data were taken from a study of blood T cell repertoires in COVID-19. Study-level information: Spain, Italy and the United States supplied samples that represented acute and convalescent COVID-19. From T cells, B-cell-depleted T cells, or PBMCs came the material, which was cDNA or gDNA.

The CDR3 loop spans 13 amino acids. Germline values: CDR1 SNHLY, CDR2 FYNNEI. V was clipped by 5 bases and J by 4 bases, with 11 bases between them. How the authors handled the data: Estimation of nucleated cell counts relied on the amplification of reference gene primers. Here immunoSEQ multiplex PCR was the method, and the copy in TCRdb shows in-frame clones only, minus some. V, J and clone size reflect that table, while D and trimming were determined from the DNA. The profile shows about 130,000 clones, about 80% of them singletons. The rearrangement links TRBV2 to TRBJ1-1; D may be TRBD1 (6 bases). The source is a woman aged 50 to 60 with acute or convalescent COVID-19. The sample taken for sequencing was peripheral blood. The CDR3 bases are TGTGCCAGCAGTAAACAGGGTCCCACTGAAGCTTTCTTT. Residues: CASSKQGPTEAFF.